Listed below are T cell receptor beta chains from one sample, sequenced in a study of CD8 T cells in ankylosing spondylitis. TCRdb fed the 5' RACE reads into MiXCR, producing one record per CDR3 protein. The sample records around 300,000 distinct CDR3 sequences, under 14% being singletons. The sequenced sample was blood, either unsorted or a sorted T cell fraction (not recorded which). The receptors come from a female donor with ankylosing spondylitis or in good health (not recorded which). The CDR3 runs from the conserved cysteine through the conserved F or W. A D gene is named only where the DNA matches it firmly. Clone size appears in some rows only: once, few, many, or a class for an expanded clone.

clone size,V gene,J gene,D gene,CDR3 DNA,CDR3 protein
few,TRBV6-2/TRBV6-3,TRBJ1-2,-,TGTGCCAGCAGGAAGACAGGTAGTATCTATGGCTACACCTTC,CASRKTGSIYGYTF
once,TRBV18,TRBJ1-1,-,TGTGCCAGCTCATACGGAGGAGGGGGGCTCGAAGCTTTCTTT,CASSYGGGGLEAFF
-,TRBV12-3/TRBV12-4,TRBJ1-4,TRBD1,TGTGCCAGCAGTTTAGGGACAGGGGCAGATGAAAAACTGTTTTTT,CASSLGTGADEKLFF
many,TRBV6-2/TRBV6-3,TRBJ1-2,-,TGTGCCAGCAGGCAGGGGTCCGGCTACACCTTC,CASRQGSGYTF
many,TRBV10-2,TRBJ2-5,-,TGCGCCAGCAGTGAACAAGCTCCCGTCCAAGAGACCCAGTACTTC,CASSEQAPVQETQYF
many,TRBV5-6,TRBJ1-1,TRBD1,TGTGCCAGCAGCTTGGATGCCAGGGGGACTGAAGCTTTCTTT,CASSLDARGTEAFF
-,TRBV12-3/TRBV12-4,TRBJ2-7,-,TGTGCCAGCAGTGCCCCGGCGCGGGGGCTCTACGAGCAGTACTTC,CASSAPARGLYEQYF
few,TRBV27,TRBJ2-7,TRBD1,TGTGCCAGCAGTGCAAAACAGGGGACCACCTACGAGCAGTACTTC,CASSAKQGTTYEQYF
many,TRBV29-1,TRBJ1-1,-,TGCAGCGTTGTGGCTGGTACTGAAGCTTTCTTT,CSVVAGTEAFF
many,TRBV12-3/TRBV12-4,TRBJ1-2,-,TGTGCCAGCACCCCCCGCGTCGGGTATGGCTACACCTTC,CASTPRVGYGYTF
many,TRBV29-1,TRBJ2-7,-,TGCAGCGTTGGGGGGGACGAGCAGTACTTC,CSVGGDEQYF
many,TRBV7-9,TRBJ2-2,-,TGTGCCAGCAGCCGGGACCTCGCCGGGGAGCTGTTTTTT,CASSRDLAGELFF
many,TRBV12-3/TRBV12-4,TRBJ2-5,TRBD1,TGTGCCAGCAGTCTAGGGGACAGGAGGCAAGAGACCCAGTACTTC,CASSLGDRRQETQYF
many,TRBV5-1,TRBJ2-1,TRBD2,TGCGCCAGCAGCTCGAGCGGGGACCGCTCCTACAATGAGCAGTTCTTC,CASSSSGDRSYNEQFF
many,TRBV6-5,TRBJ1-1,-,TGTGCCAGCAGTTCCTACACTGAAGCTTTCTTT,CASSSYTEAFF
few,TRBV7-9,TRBJ2-1,TRBD2,TGTGCCAGCAGCCCCCGCGGGATAGCGGGAGTTAAAGAAGGGTTCTTC,CASSPRGIAGVKEGFF
-,TRBV5-5,TRBJ2-7,-,TGTGCCAGCAGCTTGAAGGGGTGGTACGAGCAGTACTTC,CASSLKGWYEQYF
-,TRBV7-9,TRBJ1-5,TRBD1,TGTGCCAGCAGCCCAACAGGGGACCAGCCCCAGCATTTT,CASSPTGDQPQHF
-,TRBV10-3,TRBJ1-1,-,TGTGCCATCAGGAACTCGAACAGGGTAAACACTGAAGCTTTCTTT,CAIRNSNRVNTEAFF
many,TRBV29-1,TRBJ2-5,-,TGCAGCGCGCGACCGCGAATAGAGACCCAGTACTTC,CSARPRIETQYF
-,TRBV20-1,TRBJ2-7,TRBD1,TGCAGTGCTAGAGACCGGGACAGGGTGTTCGAGCAGTACTTC,CSARDRDRVFEQYF
few,TRBV12-3/TRBV12-4,TRBJ2-5,TRBD2,TGTGCCAGCAGCACCAGCGGGAGGGAGACCCAGTACTTC,CASSTSGRETQYF
many,TRBV4-2,TRBJ2-1,TRBD2,TGTGCCAGCAGCCAAGAAGAGGGCAGCGGGACTGATGAGCAGTTCTTC,CASSQEEGSGTDEQFF
many,TRBV5-1,TRBJ2-6,-,TGCGCCAGCAGTCAAAGCTCCGGGGCCAACGTCCTGACTTTC,CASSQSSGANVLTF
many,TRBV29-1,TRBJ1-2,-,TGCAGCGTTGTAATCTTGGGCGGGTCCTACACCTTC,CSVVILGGSYTF
many,TRBV6-1,TRBJ2-1,TRBD2,TGTGCCAGCAGCTCCGGGACTAGCGGGGGGGCTGGGAATGAGCAGTTCTTC,CASSSGTSGGAGNEQFF
many,TRBV5-1,TRBJ2-1,-,TGCGCCAGCAGCTTGACAGGACAGTTAAACAATGAGCAGTTCTTC,CASSLTGQLNNEQFF
-,TRBV10-3,TRBJ2-5,-,TGTGCCATCAGTGACCCAGTCGTGACAGTCCCAAAAGAGACCCAGTACTTC,CAISDPVVTVPKETQYF
many,TRBV11-2,TRBJ1-2,TRBD1,TGTGCCAGCAGCTTGTCACAGGGGAGAGACTACACCTTC,CASSLSQGRDYTF
-,TRBV6-1,TRBJ2-1,TRBD2,TGTGCCAGCAGCCGCCCGACTAGCGGGGGCAATGAGCAGTTCTTC,CASSRPTSGGNEQFF
many,TRBV27,TRBJ1-2,TRBD1,TGTGCCAGCAGTCCAAGACAGGGGACTTATAACTATGGCTACACCTTC,CASSPRQGTYNYGYTF
many,TRBV10-3,TRBJ1-1,TRBD1,TGTGCCATCAGTGCGGACAGGGGTGGGACTGAAGCTTTCTTT,CAISADRGGTEAFF
many,TRBV18,TRBJ2-3,-,TGTGCCAGCTCACCTTCTGGTGGGGGCCCTTCAGATACGCAGTATTTT,CASSPSGGGPSDTQYF